The T cell receptor beta chain under discussion was sequenced for a study of cytomegalovirus exposure and HLA in healthy donors. The study, taken as a whole, reports: The authors listed 150 or so TCR beta chains as cytomegalovirus-associated. Donor immune exposure was known only as CMV serostatus.

The CDR3 length is 20 residues. Germline CDR1 LNHNV, CDR2 YYDKDF (reference sequence). Trimming removed 3 bases from V and 4 bases from J, with 28 bases in between. For this clone: Its specificity is not known.

The PCR had 60 Vbeta and 13 Jbeta primers. The data were produced by immunoSEQ multiplex PCR, yet TCRdb's version contains in-frame clones alone and is incomplete. The sample carries roughly 190,000 clones, approximately 78% recorded once. V gene TRBV15 combines with J gene TRBJ2-1, with D possibly matching TRBD2 (5 bases). This TCR was recovered from a woman aged 18 to 35 in good health and CMV-seronegative. Sequences were obtained from PBMCs. In nucleotides, the CDR3 is TGTGCCACCAGCAGGGATGGCCCTGTCCCACTAGGGCGAAAATACAATGAGCAGTTCTTC. Amino acid sequence: CATSRDGPVPLGRKYNEQFF.